This T cell receptor beta chain is from a study of shared clonotypes between healthy human individuals. This CDR3 has 14 amino acids. The V end lost 6 bases, the J end lost 2 bases, and 11 bases lay between the germline ends. Per germline, CDR1 MNHEY and CDR2 SVGAGI. The method was immunoSEQ multiplex PCR; TCRdb's version includes in-frame clones alone and lacks a portion of them. The data contain 1.4 million or so clones, roughly 98.5% of them seen just once; the ten biggest clones take up 0.36%. This clone was seen only once. The chain carries TRBV6-5 and TRBJ1-5; TRBD1 might be the D (6 bases). The TCR originated in a young man in good health. The sequencing input was naive CD4+ T cells sorted from blood. Subset defined: CD45RA+ positively selected. CDR3 nucleotide sequence: TGTGCCAGCAGCCTTCAGGGGCGCAATCAGCCCCAGCATTTT. Its protein product is CASSLQGRNQPQHF.